What follows describes a single T cell receptor beta chain. Antigen unknown. These data come from a study of shared clonotypes between healthy human individuals. The study, taken as a whole, reports: Relative to memory subsets, naive subsets generally showed larger estimated richness. Sequencing depth was expected to influence donor clonotype sharing.

Germline CDR1 and CDR2: SGHDT and YYEEEE. V lost 2 bases, J lost 5 bases, and 10 bases stayed unmatched. This CDR3 has 16 amino acids. Assay: immunoSEQ multiplex PCR; the TCRdb copy retains only in-frame clones and omits some. The sample lists approximately 100,000 clones, 68% occurring once. The TCR sequence derives from a young woman in good health. Sample: memory CD8+ T cells sorted from blood. Stated subset: CD45RO+ cells pooled with CCR7-negative TemRA cells. V and J are TRBV5-6 and TRBJ2-3, with TRBD1 identical over 8 bases. The CDR3 region has the DNA TGTGCCAGCAGCTTCGGGGGCAGGGGGCTTCAAGATACGCAGTATTTT. Its translation is CASSFGGRGLQDTQYF.